This TCR beta chain was sequenced during a study of blood T cell repertoires in COVID-19 (dated by TCRdb to 2019 to 2021). Describing the broader study: Samples from collaborators originated in the United States, Italy and Spain and spanned both the acute and convalescent phases of COVID-19. Deeply sampled blood TCRbeta repertoires from subjects exposed to, actively infected with, or recovered from COVID-19 were included in the dataset. Sample metadata almost always included a de-identified subject ID, COVID-19 status, age in years and sex. The repertoires were released in a freely available public database intended as a resource for research on the immune response to SARS-CoV-2. Where HLA class I and class II types were available, the types were taken from metadata supplied by the sample provider, not from assay-based typing. The prospective study material was composed of cDNA or gDNA derived from T cells, B-cell-depleted T cells, or PBMCs. Samples were obtained from the ongoing ImmuneRACE study (first 160 participants) and from 1,254 subjects provided by 6 global collaborators. The full study reports these points: The quantity of clinical and demographic metadata differed by source and by participant and was supplied without curation.

Trimming removed 4 bases from V and 2 bases from J; the gene matches leave 2 bases unexplained. The CDR3 runs 13 amino acids, cysteine and phenylalanine included. CDR3 DNA is the only sequence kept; it has 39 bases, read in frame from the first base. Regarding this clone: What this receptor recognizes is not known. Base qualities were left out, and no much larger clone turns up one base away.

In the prospective study, participants were roughly 18 to 95 years old, resided in under 30 geographic areas of the United States, and were enrolled through a virtual design. In the prospective study, participants were assigned to cohorts based on the clinical history participants reported in a screening survey and a study questionnaire. A participant counted as exposed if, within 2 weeks of entering the study, that participant had been in contact with someone who had a PCR-confirmed or clinician-diagnosed COVID-19 case. In the prospective study, whole blood, serum and a nasopharyngeal or oropharyngeal swab were collected from each participant by mobile phlebotomists. Additional blood draws and questionnaires over an approximately 2-month period could optionally be provided by prospective study participants. Before DNA extraction, prospective study blood samples were shipped either frozen or at room temperature.

TCRbeta CDR3 regions were amplified from genomic DNA by means of the immunoSEQ Assay, a bias-controlled multiplex PCR. As for the authors' bioinformatics: Nucleated cell counts per sample were estimated from amplification of reference gene primers within the assay. To quantify the absolute abundance of each unique TCRbeta CDR3 rearrangement, sequence reads were collapsed and filtered. For each sample, productive Simpson clonality was calculated by taking the square root of Simpson's diversity index across productive rearrangements. Not all clones reach the TCRdb copy of this immuneACCESS table, which keeps in-frame sequences only. Checked studies attribute under half of the gap to unresolved V genes and leave the rest unexplained. V, J and clone size are taken as reported in that table, and D and trimming were inferred from the DNA itself. This sample has roughly 200,000 clones in its table, and 75% to 90% of those were observed once. The ten largest clonotypes hold approximately 4.8% of the sample.

This chain joins TRBV12-3 or TRBV12-4 to TRBJ2-7; 7 junctional bases match TRBD2. The sequence was collected from a woman in her twenties or thirties who had been exposed to COVID-19. Sequences were obtained from PBMCs or T cells enriched from blood (not recorded which). The CDR3 corresponds to CASSSSGTYEQYF. The DNA sequence is as follows: TGTGCCAGCAGTTCAAGCGGGACCTACGAGCAGTACTTC.